This TCR beta chain was recorded in a study of T cells after yellow fever vaccination. As for the study in general: With SMART-Seq v4 Ultra Low Input, the fractions containing low cell numbers were prepared.

Of note for this clonotype: Its target is unknown.

General study findings and limits: Reappearance after the booster was seen for most primary-vaccination clones, at 95% to 96% CD4 and about 90% CD8. Peaking on day 5 versus 15, the secondary response was faster but weaker.

Germline values: CDR1 DFQATT, CDR2 SNEGSKA (reference sequence). The CDR3 has 14 amino acids. The trim removed 6 bases at V and 2 bases at J, leaving 6 bases unmatched. TCRdb ran MiXCR on the 5' RACE reads and lists one entry per CDR3 protein. This sample yields approximately 74,000 distinct CDR3 sequences, of which approximately 6.5% are seen a single time; around 32% belongs to the top ten. The material sequenced was CD8+ T cells sorted from PBMCs, taken about 5 days after the first yellow fever vaccination. The gene calls are TRBV20-1 and TRBJ2-3, with TRBD2 identical over 9 bases. This receptor was identified in a man younger than 30 who received the YFV17D yellow fever vaccine. CDR3 sequence: CSAPGLADTDTQYF. The CDR3 DNA sequence: TGCAGTGCACCGGGACTAGCTGACACAGATACGCAGTATTTT.